This T cell receptor beta chain was identified in a study of beta chain features in type 1 diabetes. V was shortened by 0 bases and J by 3 bases, with 13 bases between the two germline ends. Germline CDR1 and CDR2: SGHRS and YFSETQ. This CDR3 is 15 amino acids long. Study-level findings and limits: PCR might favor shorter templates, but any such skew would affect patients and controls equally. Moderately but significantly shorter TCRB CDR3s were found in Type 1 diabetes patients in all four CD4+ subsets.

As to this clone: Its antigen is still unknown.

Investigators reverse transcribed all isolated RNA, so they sequenced expressed TCRB transcripts. Only in-frame clones appear in the TCRdb table, and some are missing; sequencing was by immunoSEQ multiplex PCR. The profile shows over 650,000 clones, roughly 13% of them singletons. The specimen sequenced was naive CD4+ T cells from blood. This receptor was taken from a man between 18 and 35 years old with type 1 diabetes. V and J are TRBV5-1 and TRBJ2-7; D gene ambiguous. In DNA, the CDR3 is TGCGCCAGCAGCTTGGGTCAGCTACCTGACTACGAGCAGTACTTC. The encoded protein is CASSLGQLPDYEQYF.